Below are 27 T cell receptor beta chains sequenced from a single sample in a study of blood T cell repertoires in COVID-19 (dated by TCRdb to between 2020 and 2021). The library was built by means of the immunoSEQ multiplex PCR assay. The immuneACCESS repertoire file appears here via TCRdb, limited to in-frame rearrangements. These files lack a portion of the clones; in checked studies, under half of the deficit traces to unresolved V genes, and the cause of the others is not known. The sample table lists around 160,000 clones, roughly 87% of them with a count of one. Of the sample, approximately 3.8% is held by the ten largest clones. Sequencing input: PBMCs or T cells enriched from blood (not recorded which). All receptors derive from a woman between 40 and 55 years old who had been exposed to COVID-19.

This CDR3 is CAIGTGGGNTIYF. CDR3 in DNA: TGTGCCATCGGGACAGGGGGTGGAAACACCATATATTTT. The chain employs TRBV10-3 and TRBJ1-3; 11 bases align to TRBD1. The trim removed 8 bases at V and 3 bases at J, leaving 0 bases unmatched. This CDR3 contains 13 residues. Germline V gene lookup returns CDR1 ENHRY and CDR2 SYGVKD.

The V call is TRBV6-2 or TRBV6-3, the J call TRBJ1-6; no definite D call. With 5 bases removed from V and 7 bases from J, the gap between germline ends came to 18 bases. CDR1 MNHEY and CDR2 SVGEGT come from the germline V gene. The CDR3 is 16 amino acids. The CDR3 DNA reads TGTGCCAGCAGTGCCTTCGCGTCGGGAGGAAATTCACCCCTCCACTTT. Translation: CASSAFASGGNSPLHF.

CDR3 region: CASSVQGGGYTEAFF. CDR3 in DNA: TGTGCCAGCAGCGTTCAGGGGGGCGGGTACACTGAAGCTTTCTTT. This chain links TRBV7-8 with TRBJ1-1, with TRBD1 matching 7 bases. Unmatched junction bases numbered 9, after V lost 5 bases and J lost 3 bases. In germline, CDR1 is SGHVS, CDR2 FQNEAQ. The CDR3 loop spans 15 amino acids. Full variable domain (remainder filled in from reference TRBV7-8 and TRBJ1-1): GAGVSQSPRYKVAKRGQDVALRCDPISGHVSLFWYQQALGQGPEFLTYFQNEAQLDKSGLPSDRFFAERPEGSVSTLKIQRTQQEDSAVYLCASSVQGGGYTEAFFGQGTRLTVV.

The genes are TRBV4-1 and TRBJ1-5; D gene uncertain. Trimming took off 0 bases at V and 4 bases at J, with 10 bases between the two ends. CDR3 length: 15 residues. From germline, CDR1 is MGHRA and CDR2 YSYEKL. The CDR3 region has the DNA TGCGCCAGCAGCCAAGATCTAACAGTGAATCAGCCCCAGCATTTT. It specifies CASSQDLTVNQPQHF.

The chain carries TRBV11-2 and TRBJ1-1; D remains ambiguous. The CDR3 spans 13 residues. Germline lookup yields CDR1 SGHAT and CDR2 FQNNGV. The V and J ends lost 3 bases and 7 bases respectively, with 12 bases between them. The CDR3 bases are TGTGCCAGCAGCTTGGGCAGCATACTTGAAGCTTTCTTT. This codes for CASSLGSILEAFF.

The rearrangement uses TRBV7-2 and TRBJ2-1; TRBD1 is a possible D gene (6 bases). This CDR3 is 13 amino acids long. Trimming removed 10 bases at V and 4 bases at J, with 14 bases between. The germline V gene encodes CDR1 SGHTA and CDR2 FQGNSA. CDR3: CATLGHLYNEQFF. CDR3 sequence (DNA): TGTGCCACCTTGGGACACCTATACAATGAGCAGTTCTTC.

The V call is TRBV5-1, the J call TRBJ1-3, with D possibly being TRBD1 (5 bases). Germline lookup yields CDR1 SGHRS and CDR2 YFSETQ. The V and J ends lost 1 base and 0 bases respectively, with 20 bases between them. The CDR3 consists of 19 residues. CDR3 bases: TGCGCCAGCAGCTTGCTTCCAGGGATCATAGGCTCCTCTGGAAACACCATATATTTT. Its protein is CASSLLPGIIGSSGNTIYF.

This chain links TRBV11-2 with TRBJ2-1; TRBD2 matches 11 bases. The CDR3 sequence is 13 residues long. CDR1 and CDR2 (germline): SGHAT, FQNNGV. V lost 5 bases, J lost 10 bases, and 4 bases stayed unmatched. The CDR3 here is CASSPGLAGEQFF. CDR3 nucleotides: TGTGCCAGCAGCCCCGGACTAGCGGGCGAGCAGTTCTTC.

The chain joins TRBV28 to TRBJ1-1, with TRBD1 matching 7 bases. Germline CDR1 MDHEN, CDR2 SYDVKM. CDR3 size: 13 residues. V shed 8 bases and J 2 bases; nucleotides not matched to a gene: 5. The CDR3 spells CASGGGGNTEAFF. The CDR3 nucleotides are TGTGCCAGCGGAGGAGGGGGCAACACTGAAGCTTTCTTT.

The chain carries TRBV6-5 and TRBJ2-7; the D gene is possibly TRBD1 (5 bases). V was cut by 6 bases and J by 0 bases, with 9 bases left in between. Germline-derived CDR1 and CDR2 are MNHEY and SVGAGI. The CDR3 sequence is 13 residues long. CDR3 nucleotide sequence: TGTGCCAGCAGGGACACCGCCTCCTACGAGCAGTACTTC. Translated, it gives CASRDTASYEQYF.

This chain uses TRBV5-4 with TRBJ1-2; D might be TRBD1 (5 bases). Germline V gene sequence: CDR1 SGHNT, CDR2 YYREEE (reference sequence). CDR3 length equals 17 residues. Trimming removed 0 bases from V and 0 bases from J, with 15 bases in between. The DNA for the CDR3 is TGTGCCAGCAGCTTGGCCGCAGGCAGGGCAACTAACTATGGCTACACCTTC. Protein: CASSLAAGRATNYGYTF.

The CDR3: CASSSSGTLRGYTF. The CDR3, as DNA: TGTGCCAGCAGCTCCTCCGGGACACTGAGGGGCTACACCTTC. V and J are TRBV7-9 and TRBJ1-2; D may be TRBD1 (6 bases). The CDR3 is 14 amino acids. Germline V gene sequence: CDR1 SEHNR, CDR2 FQNEAQ (reference sequence). Between the trimmed V and J ends, which lost 4 bases and 8 bases, there was a span of 17 bases.

The chain uses TRBV5-1 and TRBJ2-1; D perhaps matches TRBD1 (5 bases). CDR1 SGHRS and CDR2 YFSETQ come from the germline V gene. The CDR3 has 17 amino acids. The ends were cut back, 0 bases at V and 9 bases at J, with 22 bases in the middle. CDR3 region: CASSLAATGRATSEQFF. CDR3 nucleotide sequence: TGCGCCAGCAGCTTGGCTGCGACGGGCAGGGCGACCAGTGAGCAGTTCTTC.

This chain connects TRBV28 to TRBJ2-7; D is unresolved. This CDR3 has 13 residues. Germline V gives CDR1 MDHEN, CDR2 SYDVKM. V was pared by 7 bases and J by 6 bases, with 16 bases between. CDR3 in DNA: TGTGCCAGCACCTCCCTCTCCTCCCCCGAGCAGTACTTC. This sequence encodes CASTSLSSPEQYF.

The chain couples TRBV5-4 to TRBJ2-7; D unclear. V was clipped by 0 bases and J by 3 bases, with 4 bases between them. Germline lookup yields CDR1 SGHNT and CDR2 YYREEE (reference sequence). The CDR3 runs to 12 residues. CDR3 in amino acids: CASSLGLYEQYF. DNA of the CDR3: TGTGCCAGCAGCTTGGGGCTCTACGAGCAGTACTTC.

V is TRBV9 and J is TRBJ1-6, with 9 bases aligning to TRBD1. This CDR3 contains 16 residues. J lost 7 bases, V lost 0 bases, and 5 bases had no gene match. Per the germline V gene, CDR1 is SGDLS and CDR2 is YYNGEE. CDR3 residues: CASSVDGQGLNSPLHF. The CDR3 nucleotides are TGTGCCAGCAGCGTAGACGGACAGGGGCTGAATTCACCCCTCCACTTT.

CDR3 coding DNA: TGTGCCAGCAGCCCTCGCGCGTCCAGGGATAGTGAGCAGTTCTTC. Its translation is CASSPRASRDSEQFF. The rearrangement uses TRBV11-2 and TRBJ2-1, with D possibly being TRBD1 (5 bases). V was cut by 5 bases and J by 9 bases, with 20 bases left in between. Germline CDR1 SGHAT, CDR2 FQNNGV. There are 15 residues in the CDR3. The full variable domain, in which reference TRBV11-2 and TRBJ2-1 provide the parts outside the CDR3, is EAGVAQSPRYKIIEKRQSVAFWCNPISGHATLYWYQQILGQGPKLLIQFQNNGVVDDSQLPKDRFSAERLKGVDSTLKIQPAKLEDSAVYLCASSPRASRDSEQFFGPGTRLTVL.

V usage is TRBV15 and J usage is TRBJ1-1; a possible D gene is TRBD1 (6 bases). CDR1 and CDR2 from the germline V gene are LNHNV and YYDKDF (reference sequence). The CDR3 length is 14 residues. Trimming shortened V by 1 base and J by 5 bases, and 11 bases separated the two germline ends. CDR3 amino acids: CATSRVTGGTEAFF. The DNA for the CDR3 is TGTGCCACCAGCAGAGTGACAGGCGGGACTGAAGCTTTCTTT. The full variable domain, its missing parts supplied by reference TRBV15 and TRBJ1-1, is DAMVIQNPRYQVTQFGKPVTLSCSQTLNHNVMYWYQQKSSQAPKLLFHYYDKDFNNEADTPDNFQSRRPNTSFCFLDIRSPGLGDTAMYLCATSRVTGGTEAFFGQGTRLTVV.

V usage is TRBV4-1 and J usage is TRBJ1-3, with D tentatively TRBD1 (5 bases). Germline lookup yields CDR1 MGHRA and CDR2 YSYEKL. The V and J ends lost 0 bases and 2 bases respectively, with 14 bases between them. The CDR3 spans 17 residues. The CDR3, as DNA: TGCGCCAGCAGCCAAGACGGGACTTACGGACCTGGAAACACCATATATTTT. This encodes CASSQDGTYGPGNTIYF.

This chain connects TRBV18 to TRBJ2-7; D might be TRBD1 (6 bases). Germline-derived CDR1 and CDR2 are KGHSH and LQKENI. Trimming pared 3 bases from V and 6 bases from J, leaving 18 bases between. The CDR3 is 15 amino acids. CDR3 in amino acids: CASSPGEQGQGEQYF. The CDR3 DNA sequence: TGTGCCAGCTCACCTGGAGAACAGGGCCAGGGCGAGCAGTACTTC.

J is TRBJ2-3 and V is TRBV10-3; the D gene is possibly TRBD1 (5 bases). This CDR3 has 13 residues. CDR1 and CDR2 (germline): ENHRY, SYGVKD. Deletions cut 6 bases from V and 1 base from J, with 8 bases between. The CDR3 nucleotides read TGTGCCATCAGAGGACAAGGCACAGATACGCAGTATTTT. It yields the protein CAIRGQGTDTQYF.

J is TRBJ2-7 and V is TRBV29-1; D remains unclear. This CDR3 has 12 amino acids. CDR1 is SQVTM, CDR2 ANQGSEA, per germline. Trimming cost V 4 bases and J 5 bases, with 12 bases left between them. DNA of the CDR3: TGCAGCGTTGGGGTTAGCTATGACGAGCAGTACTTC. The encoded protein is CSVGVSYDEQYF.

The chain employs TRBV7-2 and TRBJ2-5; 8 bases are a match to TRBD2. Germline CDR1 reads SGHTA; CDR2 reads FQGNSA. V dropped 4 bases and J dropped 2; count of bases not matched to a gene: 12. CDR3 length: 17 amino acids. In nucleotides, the CDR3 is TGTGCCAGCAGCTCCCCTGTACGGGGGGGCCGGCAAGAGACCCAGTACTTC. Translating it yields CASSSPVRGGRQETQYF.

The rearrangement links TRBV3-1 (or the pseudogene TRBV3-2) to TRBJ1-1, with 8 nucleotides matching TRBD1. This CDR3 has 14 amino acids. The germline V gene encodes CDR1 LGHDT and CDR2 YNNKEL (reference sequence). V lost 4 bases to trimming and J lost 7 bases; unmatched junction nucleotides: 8. In DNA, the CDR3 is TGTGCCAGCAGCCCAACAGCAGGGGGCCTTGAAGCTTTCTTT. Amino acid sequence: CASSPTAGGLEAFF.

This chain uses TRBV12-5 with TRBJ2-1, with D maybe TRBD2 (5 bases). The V gene's germline CDR1 is LGHNT and CDR2 FRNRAP. The CDR3 has 15 amino acids. Trimming removed 4 bases at V and 3 bases at J, with 13 bases between. The CDR3 loop reads CASGSTSGIYNEQFF. DNA of the CDR3: TGTGCTAGTGGTTCTACATCGGGGATCTACAATGAGCAGTTCTTC.

The rearrangement uses TRBV3-1 (or the pseudogene TRBV3-2) and TRBJ2-2, with 7 bases fitting TRBD2. Germline lookup yields CDR1 LGHDT and CDR2 YNNKEL (reference sequence). The CDR3 is 17 residues long. With V trimmed by 0 bases and J by 1 base, 5 bases remained unmatched. CDR3 region: CASSQDFGGRNTGELFF. CDR3 nucleotide sequence: TGTGCCAGCAGCCAAGATTTCGGCGGGAGGAACACCGGGGAGCTGTTTTTT.

This clone is a singleton in its sample. The CDR3 is CASSWGQVGEQFF. For the CDR3, the DNA is TGCGCCAGCAGCTGGGGACAGGTTGGGGAGCAGTTCTTC. The chain combines TRBV5-1 with TRBJ2-1; 8 bases agree with TRBD1. CDR3 length: 13 amino acids. Germline values: CDR1 SGHRS, CDR2 YFSETQ. J gave up 10 bases and V 3 bases, and 6 bases lay outside the gene matches. Complete variable domain (other parts from reference TRBV5-1 and TRBJ2-1): KAGVTQTPRYLIKTRGQQVTLSCSPISGHRSVSWYQQTPGQGLQFLFEYFSETQRNKGNFPGRFSGRQFSNSRSEMNVSTLELGDSALYLCASSWGQVGEQFFGPGTRLTVL.